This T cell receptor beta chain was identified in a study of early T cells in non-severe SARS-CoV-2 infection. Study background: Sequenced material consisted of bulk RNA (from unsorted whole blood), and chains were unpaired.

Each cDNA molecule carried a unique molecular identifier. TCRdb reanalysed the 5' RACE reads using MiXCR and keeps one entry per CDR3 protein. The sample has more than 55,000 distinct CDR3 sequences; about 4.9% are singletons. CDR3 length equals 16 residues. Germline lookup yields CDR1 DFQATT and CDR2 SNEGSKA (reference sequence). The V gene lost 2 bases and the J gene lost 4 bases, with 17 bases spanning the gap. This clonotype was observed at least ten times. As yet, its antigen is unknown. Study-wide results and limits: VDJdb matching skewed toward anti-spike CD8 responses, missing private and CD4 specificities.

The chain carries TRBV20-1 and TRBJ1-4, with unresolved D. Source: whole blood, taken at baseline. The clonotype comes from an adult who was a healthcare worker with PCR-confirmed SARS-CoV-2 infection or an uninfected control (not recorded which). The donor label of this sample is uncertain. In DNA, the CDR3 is TGCAGTGCTAGACCCATGGGTGGATCGAATAATGAAAAACTGTTTTTT. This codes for CSARPMGGSNNEKLFF.